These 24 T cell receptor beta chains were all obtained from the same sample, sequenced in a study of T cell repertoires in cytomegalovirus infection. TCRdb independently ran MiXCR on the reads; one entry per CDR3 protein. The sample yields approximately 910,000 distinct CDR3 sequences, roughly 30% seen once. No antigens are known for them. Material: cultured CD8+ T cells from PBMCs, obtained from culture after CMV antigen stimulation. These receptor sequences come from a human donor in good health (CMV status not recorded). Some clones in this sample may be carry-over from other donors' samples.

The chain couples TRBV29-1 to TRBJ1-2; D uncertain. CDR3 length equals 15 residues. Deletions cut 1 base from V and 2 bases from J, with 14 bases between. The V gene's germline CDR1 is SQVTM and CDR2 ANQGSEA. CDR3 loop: CSVEGVVGKNYGYTF. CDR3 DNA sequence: TGCAGCGTTGAAGGTGTGGTAGGGAAAAACTATGGCTACACCTTC. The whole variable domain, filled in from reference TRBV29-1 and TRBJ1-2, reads SAVISQKPSRDICQRGTSLTIQCQVDSQVTMMFWYRQQPGQSLTLIATANQGSEATYESGFVIDKFPISRPNLTFSTLTVSNMSPEDSSIYLCSVEGVVGKNYGYTFGSGTRLTVV.

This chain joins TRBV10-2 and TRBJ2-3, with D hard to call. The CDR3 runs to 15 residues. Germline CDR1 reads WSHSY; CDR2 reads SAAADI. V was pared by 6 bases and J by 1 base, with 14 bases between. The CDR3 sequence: CASRAIAEGTDTQYF. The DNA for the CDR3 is TGCGCCAGCAGGGCGATAGCAGAGGGCACAGATACGCAGTATTTT.

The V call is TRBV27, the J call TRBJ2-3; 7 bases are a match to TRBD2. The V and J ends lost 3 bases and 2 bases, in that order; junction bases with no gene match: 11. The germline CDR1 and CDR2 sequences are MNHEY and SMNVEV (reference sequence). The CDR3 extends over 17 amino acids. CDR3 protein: CASSFLPNGLVTDTQYF. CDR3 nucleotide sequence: TGTGCCAGCAGTTTCCTCCCGAACGGACTAGTCACAGATACGCAGTATTTT.

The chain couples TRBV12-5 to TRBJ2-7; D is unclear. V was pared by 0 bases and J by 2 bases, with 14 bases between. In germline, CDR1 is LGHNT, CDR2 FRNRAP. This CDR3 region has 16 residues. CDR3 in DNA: TGTGCTAGTGGTTTGGTACCGTCCCGAGACACCTACGAGCAGTACGTC. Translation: CASGLVPSRDTYEQYV.

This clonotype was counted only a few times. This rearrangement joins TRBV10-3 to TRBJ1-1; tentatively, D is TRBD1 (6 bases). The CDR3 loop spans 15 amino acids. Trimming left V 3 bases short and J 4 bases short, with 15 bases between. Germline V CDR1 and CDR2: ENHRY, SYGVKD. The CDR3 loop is CAISESPGVATEAFF. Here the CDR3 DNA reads TGTGCCATCAGTGAATCTCCAGGGGTGGCCACTGAAGCTTTCTTT.

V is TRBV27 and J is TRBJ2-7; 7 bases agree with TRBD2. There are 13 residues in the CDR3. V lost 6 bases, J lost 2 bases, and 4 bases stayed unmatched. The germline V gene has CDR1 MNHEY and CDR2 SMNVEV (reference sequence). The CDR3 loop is CASRPGGTYEQYF. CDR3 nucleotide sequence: TGTGCCAGCAGGCCGGGGGGAACCTACGAGCAGTACTTC.

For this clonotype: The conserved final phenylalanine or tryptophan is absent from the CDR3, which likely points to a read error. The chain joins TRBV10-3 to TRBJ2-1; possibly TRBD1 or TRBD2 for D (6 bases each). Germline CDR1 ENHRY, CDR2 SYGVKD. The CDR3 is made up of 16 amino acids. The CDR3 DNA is TGTGCCACCAGTTATCGGACAAGGGGGACTTACAATGAGCAGTTCTAC. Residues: CATSYRTRGTYNEQFY.

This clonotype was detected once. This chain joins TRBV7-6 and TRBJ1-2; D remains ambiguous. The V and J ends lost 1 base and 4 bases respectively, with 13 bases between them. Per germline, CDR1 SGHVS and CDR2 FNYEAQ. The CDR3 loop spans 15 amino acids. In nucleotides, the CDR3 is TGTGCCAGCAGCTTAGTTGTAGCCCCCTCCTATGGCTACACCTTC. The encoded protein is CASSLVVAPSYGYTF.

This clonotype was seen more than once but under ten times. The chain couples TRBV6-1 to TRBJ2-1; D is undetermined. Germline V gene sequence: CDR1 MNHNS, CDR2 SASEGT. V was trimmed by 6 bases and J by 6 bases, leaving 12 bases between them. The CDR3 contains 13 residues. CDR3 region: CASSFLEVNEQFF. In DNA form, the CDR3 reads TGTGCCAGCAGCTTTCTAGAGGTCAATGAGCAGTTCTTC.

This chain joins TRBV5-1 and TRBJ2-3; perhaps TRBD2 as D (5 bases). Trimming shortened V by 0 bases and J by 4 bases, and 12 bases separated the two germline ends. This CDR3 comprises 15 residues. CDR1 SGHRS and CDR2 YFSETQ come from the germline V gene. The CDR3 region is CASSLVGSGADTQYF. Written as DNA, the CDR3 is TGCGCCAGCAGCTTGGTCGGCAGCGGCGCAGATACGCAGTATTTT.

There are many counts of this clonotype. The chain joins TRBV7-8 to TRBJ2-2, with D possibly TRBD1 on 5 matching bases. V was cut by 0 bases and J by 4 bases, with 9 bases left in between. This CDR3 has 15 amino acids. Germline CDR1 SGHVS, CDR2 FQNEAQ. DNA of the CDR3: TGTGCCAGCAGCTTAGCCGACAGCTCCACCGGGGAGCTGTTTTTT. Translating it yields CASSLADSSTGELFF.

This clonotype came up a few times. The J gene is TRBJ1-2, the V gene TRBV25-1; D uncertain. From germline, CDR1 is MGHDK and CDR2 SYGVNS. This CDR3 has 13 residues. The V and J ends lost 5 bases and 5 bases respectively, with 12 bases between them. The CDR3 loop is CASSPKVGYGYTF. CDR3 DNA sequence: TGTGCCAGCAGTCCAAAGGTGGGGTATGGCTACACCTTC.

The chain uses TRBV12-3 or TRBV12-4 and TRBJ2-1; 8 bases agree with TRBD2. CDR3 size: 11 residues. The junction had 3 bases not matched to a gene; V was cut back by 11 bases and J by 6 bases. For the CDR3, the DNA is TGTGCCGACGGGGGGGGCAATGAGCAGTTCTTC. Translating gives CADGGGNEQFF.

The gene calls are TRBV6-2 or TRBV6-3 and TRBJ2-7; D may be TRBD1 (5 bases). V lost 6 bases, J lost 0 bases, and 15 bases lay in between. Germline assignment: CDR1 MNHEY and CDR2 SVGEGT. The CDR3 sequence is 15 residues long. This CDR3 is CASSPMIGDSYEQYV. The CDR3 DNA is TGTGCCAGCAGCCCCATGATAGGGGACTCCTACGAGCAGTACGTC.

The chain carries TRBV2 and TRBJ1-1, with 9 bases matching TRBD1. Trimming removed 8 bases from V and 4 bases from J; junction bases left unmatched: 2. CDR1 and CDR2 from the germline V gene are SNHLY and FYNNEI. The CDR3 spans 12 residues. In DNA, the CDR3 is TGTGCCAGCCCGACAGGGGGCACTGAAGCTTTCTTT. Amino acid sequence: CASPTGGTEAFF.

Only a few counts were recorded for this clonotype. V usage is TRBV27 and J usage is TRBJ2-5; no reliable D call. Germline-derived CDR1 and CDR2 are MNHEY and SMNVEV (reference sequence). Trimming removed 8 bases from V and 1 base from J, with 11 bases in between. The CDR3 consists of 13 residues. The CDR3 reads CASARGSQETQYF. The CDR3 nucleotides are TGTGCCAGCGCTCGTGGGTCCCAAGAGACCCAGTACTTC.

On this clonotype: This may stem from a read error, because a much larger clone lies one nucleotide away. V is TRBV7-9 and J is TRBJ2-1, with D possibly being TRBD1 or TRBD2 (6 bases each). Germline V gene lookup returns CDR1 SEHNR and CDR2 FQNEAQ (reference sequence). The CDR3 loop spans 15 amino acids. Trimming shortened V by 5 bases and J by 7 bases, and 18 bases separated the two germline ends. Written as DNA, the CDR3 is TGTGCCAGCAGCCGGACTAACGGGGGCTGGAATGAGCAGTTCTTC. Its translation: CASSRTNGGWNEQFF.

The CDR3 sequence: CASSAGTFEQYV. Here the CDR3 DNA reads TGTGCCAGCAGTGCCGGGACATTCGAGCAGTACGTC. V gene TRBV6-2 or TRBV6-3 combines with J gene TRBJ2-7; a possible D gene is TRBD1 (6 bases). Germline CDR1 reads MNHEY; CDR2 reads SVGEGT. Trimming left V 5 bases short and J 6 bases short, with 11 bases between. The CDR3 spans 12 residues.

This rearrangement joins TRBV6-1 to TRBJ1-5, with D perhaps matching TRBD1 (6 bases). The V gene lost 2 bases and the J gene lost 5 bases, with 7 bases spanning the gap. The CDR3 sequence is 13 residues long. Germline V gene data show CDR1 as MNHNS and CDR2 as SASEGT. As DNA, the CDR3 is TGTGCCAGCAGTGAAACAGGGTATCAGCCCCAGCATTTT. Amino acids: CASSETGYQPQHF.

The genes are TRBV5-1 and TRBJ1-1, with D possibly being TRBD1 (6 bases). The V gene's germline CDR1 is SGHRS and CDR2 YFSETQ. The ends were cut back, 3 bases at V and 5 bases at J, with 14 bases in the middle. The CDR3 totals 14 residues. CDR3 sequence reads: CASSSGHDETEAFF. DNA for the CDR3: TGCGCCAGCAGCTCGGGACATGATGAGACTGAAGCTTTCTTT.

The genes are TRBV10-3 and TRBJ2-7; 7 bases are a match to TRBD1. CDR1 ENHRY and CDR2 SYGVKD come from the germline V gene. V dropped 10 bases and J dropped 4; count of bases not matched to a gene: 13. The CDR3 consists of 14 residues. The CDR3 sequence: CATAVPTGQYEQYF. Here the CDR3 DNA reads TGTGCCACCGCGGTTCCGACAGGGCAATACGAGCAGTACTTC.

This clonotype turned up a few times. This CDR3 is CATSSRLAGAYNEQFF. The CDR3, as DNA: TGTGCCACCAGCTCTAGACTAGCGGGGGCGTACAATGAGCAGTTCTTC. V is TRBV15 and J is TRBJ2-1; TRBD2 matches at 12 bases. The CDR3 contains 16 residues. With V trimmed by 5 bases and J by 4 bases, 6 bases remained unmatched. From germline, CDR1 is LNHNV and CDR2 YYDKDF (reference sequence).

CDR3 amino acids: CASSQAPAYEQYF. In nucleotides, the CDR3 is TGTGCCAGCAGCCAAGCCCCCGCGTACGAGCAGTACTTC. The gene calls are TRBV14 and TRBJ2-7, with D uncertain. Trimming cost V 1 base and J 4 bases, with 8 bases left between them. The length of the CDR3 is 13 residues. The germline V gene has CDR1 SGHDN and CDR2 FVKESK.

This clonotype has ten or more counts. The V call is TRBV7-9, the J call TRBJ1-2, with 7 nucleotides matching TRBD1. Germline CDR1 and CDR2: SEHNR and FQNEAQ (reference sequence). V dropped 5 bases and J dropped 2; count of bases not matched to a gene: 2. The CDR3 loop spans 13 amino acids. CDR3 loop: CASSRGQNYGYTF. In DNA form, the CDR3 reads TGTGCCAGCAGCCGGGGACAGAACTATGGCTACACCTTC.